The clone carrying this T cell receptor (beta chain) appeared once. Per the authors' pipeline: Amplification of reference gene primers was used by the study to estimate nucleated cell counts. TCRdb's table, derived via immunoSEQ multiplex PCR, lists solely in-frame clones and lacks some. The V and J calls and the clone size are those of that table, but D and trimming were determined from the DNA. The table includes 300,000 or so clones, around 89% detected once. The data belong to a study of blood T cell repertoires in COVID-19. Study-level background: Acute and convalescent COVID-19 samples came from the United States, Italy and Spain. T cells, B-cell-depleted T cells, or PBMCs supplied cDNA or gDNA.

Germline CDR1 reads MNHEY; CDR2 reads SMNVEV (reference sequence). The ends lost 5 bases at V and 7 bases at J; junction bases unmatched: 13. CDR3 length equals 15 residues. Sequencing was performed on peripheral blood. The TCR sequence derives from a woman aged 40 to 50 with acute or convalescent COVID-19. The chain is built from TRBV27 and TRBJ1-2; 7 nucleotides agree with TRBD1. CDR3 sequence: CASSPGGQVISGYTF. The CDR3, as DNA: TGTGCCAGCAGTCCGGGTGGACAGGTCATCTCTGGCTACACCTTC.